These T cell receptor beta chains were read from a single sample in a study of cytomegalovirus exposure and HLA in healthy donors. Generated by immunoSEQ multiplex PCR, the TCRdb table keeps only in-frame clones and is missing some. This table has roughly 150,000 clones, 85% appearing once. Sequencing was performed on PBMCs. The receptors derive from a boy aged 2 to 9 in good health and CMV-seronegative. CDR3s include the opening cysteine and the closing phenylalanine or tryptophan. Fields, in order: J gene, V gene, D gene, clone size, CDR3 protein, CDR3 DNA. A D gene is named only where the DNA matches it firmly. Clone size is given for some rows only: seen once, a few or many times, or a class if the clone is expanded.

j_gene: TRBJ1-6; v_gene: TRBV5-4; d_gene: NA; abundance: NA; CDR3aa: CASSLDLLNSPLHF; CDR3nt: TGTGCCAGCAGCTTGGATCTGTTGAATTCACCCCTCCACTTT
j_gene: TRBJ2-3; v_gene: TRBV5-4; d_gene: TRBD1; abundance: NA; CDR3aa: CASSRSQGLDTQYF; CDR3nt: TGTGCCAGCAGCAGATCACAGGGGCTCGATACGCAGTATTTT
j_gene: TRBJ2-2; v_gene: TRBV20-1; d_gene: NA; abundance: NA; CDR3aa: CSAAQDGELFF; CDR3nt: TGCAGTGCGGCGCAGGACGGGGAGCTGTTTTTT
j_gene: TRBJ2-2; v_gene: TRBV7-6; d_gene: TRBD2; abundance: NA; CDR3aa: CASTQKAGRAGELFF; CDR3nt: TGTGCCAGCACCCAAAAGGCAGGGAGGGCCGGGGAGCTGTTTTTT
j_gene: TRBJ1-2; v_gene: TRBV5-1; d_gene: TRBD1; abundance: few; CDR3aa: CASSLWSGQGGLNYGYTF; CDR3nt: TGCGCCAGCAGCTTGTGGTCGGGACAGGGGGGGCTAAACTATGGCTACACCTTC
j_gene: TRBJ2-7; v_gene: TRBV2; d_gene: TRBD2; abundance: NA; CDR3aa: CASRAGEREGDLYF; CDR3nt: TGTGCCAGCAGGGCCGGGGAGCGGGAGGGCGATCTGTACTTC
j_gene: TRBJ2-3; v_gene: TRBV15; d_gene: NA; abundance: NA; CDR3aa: CATSRPGFTDTQYF; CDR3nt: TGTGCCACCAGCAGGCCAGGGTTCACAGATACGCAGTATTTT
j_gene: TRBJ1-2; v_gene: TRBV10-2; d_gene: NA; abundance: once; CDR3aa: CASKPELLIGGYTF; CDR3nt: TGCGCCAGCAAACCGGAGCTACTGATTGGAGGCTACACCTTC
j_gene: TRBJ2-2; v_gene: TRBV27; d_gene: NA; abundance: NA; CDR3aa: CASSLRQVPTGELFF; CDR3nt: TGTGCCAGCAGTCTGCGACAGGTTCCTACCGGGGAGCTGTTTTTT
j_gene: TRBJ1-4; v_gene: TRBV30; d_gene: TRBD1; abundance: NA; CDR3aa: CAWSARQGNEKLFF; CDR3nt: TGTGCCTGGAGTGCGCGACAGGGTAATGAAAAACTGTTTTTT
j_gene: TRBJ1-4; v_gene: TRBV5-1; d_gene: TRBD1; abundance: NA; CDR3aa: CASSLGASQGVFATNEKLFF; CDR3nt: TGCGCCAGCAGCTTGGGGGCATCGCAGGGGGTGTTCGCAACTAATGAAAAACTGTTTTTT
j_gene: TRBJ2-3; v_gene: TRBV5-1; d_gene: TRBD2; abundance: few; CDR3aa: CASSSGGSSTDTQYF; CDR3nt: TGCGCCAGCAGCTCGGGGGGTTCTAGCACAGATACGCAGTATTTT
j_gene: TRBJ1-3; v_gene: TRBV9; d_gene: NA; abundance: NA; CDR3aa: CASSVGGTGNTIYF; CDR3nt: TGTGCCAGCAGCGTGGGAGGGACTGGAAACACCATATATTTT
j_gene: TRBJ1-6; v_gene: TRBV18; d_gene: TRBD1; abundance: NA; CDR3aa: CASSPDDRGSSPLHF; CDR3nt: TGTGCCAGCTCACCCGACGACAGGGGGTCTTCACCCCTCCACTTT
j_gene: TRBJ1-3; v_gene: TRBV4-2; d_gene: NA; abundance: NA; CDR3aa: CASSRIPPGGNTIYF; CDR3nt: TGTGCCAGCAGCCGAATACCCCCGGGAGGAAACACCATATATTTT
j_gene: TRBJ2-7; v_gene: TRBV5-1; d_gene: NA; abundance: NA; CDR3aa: CASSLAGSSHEQYF; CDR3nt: TGCGCCAGCAGCTTGGCCGGTAGCTCCCACGAGCAGTACTTC
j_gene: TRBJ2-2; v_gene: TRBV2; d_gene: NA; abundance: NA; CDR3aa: CASKKNGEYTGELFF; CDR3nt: TGTGCCAGCAAGAAGAACGGGGAGTACACCGGGGAGCTGTTTTTT
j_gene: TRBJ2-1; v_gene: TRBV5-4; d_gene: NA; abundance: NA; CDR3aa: CASSPGEQYNEQFF; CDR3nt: TGTGCCAGCAGCCCGGGGGAGCAGTACAATGAGCAGTTCTTC
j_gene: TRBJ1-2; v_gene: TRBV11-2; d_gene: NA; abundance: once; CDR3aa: CASSPVVTNYGYTF; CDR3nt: TGTGCCAGCAGCCCCGTCGTAACTAACTATGGCTACACCTTC
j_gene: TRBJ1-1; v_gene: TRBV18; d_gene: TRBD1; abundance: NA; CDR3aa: CASSPDRAGREAFF; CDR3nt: TGTGCCAGCTCCCCAGACAGGGCGGGTCGTGAAGCTTTCTTT
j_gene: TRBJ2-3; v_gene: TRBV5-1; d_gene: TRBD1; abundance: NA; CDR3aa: CASSPGIRTGGVGDTQYF; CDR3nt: TGCGCCAGCAGCCCGGGAATTCGGACAGGGGGCGTTGGAGATACGCAGTATTTT
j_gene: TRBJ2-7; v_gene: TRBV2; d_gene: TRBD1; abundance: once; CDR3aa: CASIRQGTSYEQYF; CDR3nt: TGTGCCAGCATCCGACAGGGAACCTCCTACGAGCAGTACTTC
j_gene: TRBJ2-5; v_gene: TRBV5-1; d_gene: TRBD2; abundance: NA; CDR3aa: CASSLTSVGETQYF; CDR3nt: TGCGCCAGCAGCTTGACTAGCGTCGGCGAGACCCAGTACTTC
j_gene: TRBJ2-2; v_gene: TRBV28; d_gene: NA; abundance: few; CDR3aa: CASEGLAGELFF; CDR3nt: TGTGCCAGCGAGGGCCTCGCCGGGGAGCTGTTTTTT
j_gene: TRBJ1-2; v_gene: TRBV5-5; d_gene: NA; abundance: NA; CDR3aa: CASSLVQGIVIDYGYTF; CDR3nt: TGTGCCAGCAGCTTGGTCCAGGGTATTGTGATTGACTATGGCTACACCTTC